The 6 T cell receptor beta chains reported below all come from one sample, sequenced in a study of shared clonotypes between healthy human individuals. Profiled with immunoSEQ multiplex PCR; TCRdb holds only in-frame clones, not every one. The table records just over 2,000,000 clones, over 85% of them present only once. The sequenced sample was naive CD4+ T cells sorted from blood. As for subset: CD45RA+ positively selected. All receptors come from a man aged 18 to 30 in good health.

For this clone: This could be a read error, since a much larger clone is one nucleotide away. The chain links TRBV6-5 to TRBJ1-1; D is uncertain. Germline-derived CDR1 and CDR2 are MNHEY and SVGAGI. This CDR3 has 13 residues. V lost 6 bases and J 0 bases, leaving 8 bases between the germline ends. The CDR3 DNA follows: TGTGCCAGCAGCCAAGGGATGAACACTGAAGCTTTCTTT. Translation gives CASSQGMNTEAFF.

DNA of the CDR3: TGTGCCAGCCCTGGACCAGGGACGTATACGCAGTATTTT. Translating gives CASPGPGTYTQYF. The rearrangement uses TRBV7-4 and TRBJ2-3; the D call may be TRBD1 or TRBD2 (5 bases each). Per the germline V gene, CDR1 is SGHVT and CDR2 is SQSDAQ. The CDR3 runs to 13 residues. Trimming stripped 8 bases from V and 7 bases from J, with 16 bases between.

This sequence joins TRBV30 and TRBJ1-2; D perhaps matches TRBD1 (5 bases). The V gene's germline CDR1 is GTSNPN and CDR2 SVGIG (reference sequence). Trimming removed 3 bases at V and 8 bases at J, with 22 bases between. This CDR3 comprises 15 residues. The CDR3 bases are TGTGCCTGGAGCCCACAGGAGGGCAGGTTGGGCGGCTACACCTTC. This translates into CAWSPQEGRLGGYTF.

This chain uses TRBV5-4 with TRBJ1-1, with a tentative D call TRBD1 (6 bases). V lost 4 bases to trimming and J lost 0 bases, with 16 bases between them. Looked up from germline, CDR1 is SGHNT and CDR2 is YYREEE (reference sequence). The CDR3 has 16 amino acids. As DNA, the CDR3 is TGTGCCAGCAGCCCAGGTCCGGGACAAGTGAACACTGAAGCTTTCTTT. This encodes CASSPGPGQVNTEAFF.

The chain combines TRBV6-5 with TRBJ2-4; 11 bases map to TRBD2. The CDR3 runs 15 residues. Germline trimming cut 2 bases from V and 7 bases from J; bases unmatched to any gene: 4. Germline CDR1 reads MNHEY; CDR2 reads SVGAGI. This CDR3 is CASSYLAGGLNIQYF. The DNA of the CDR3 is TGTGCCAGCAGTTACCTAGCGGGAGGATTGAACATTCAGTACTTC.

V gene TRBV7-8 combines with J gene TRBJ1-2, with D tentatively TRBD1 (6 bases). The V and J ends lost 5 bases and 3 bases respectively, with 19 bases between them. The CDR3 has 16 amino acids. Germline CDR1 reads SGHVS; CDR2 reads FQNEAQ. DNA of the CDR3: TGTGCCAGCAGCCTGCGGTACAGGGAAATCGACTATGGCTACACCTTC. Protein product: CASSLRYREIDYGYTF.